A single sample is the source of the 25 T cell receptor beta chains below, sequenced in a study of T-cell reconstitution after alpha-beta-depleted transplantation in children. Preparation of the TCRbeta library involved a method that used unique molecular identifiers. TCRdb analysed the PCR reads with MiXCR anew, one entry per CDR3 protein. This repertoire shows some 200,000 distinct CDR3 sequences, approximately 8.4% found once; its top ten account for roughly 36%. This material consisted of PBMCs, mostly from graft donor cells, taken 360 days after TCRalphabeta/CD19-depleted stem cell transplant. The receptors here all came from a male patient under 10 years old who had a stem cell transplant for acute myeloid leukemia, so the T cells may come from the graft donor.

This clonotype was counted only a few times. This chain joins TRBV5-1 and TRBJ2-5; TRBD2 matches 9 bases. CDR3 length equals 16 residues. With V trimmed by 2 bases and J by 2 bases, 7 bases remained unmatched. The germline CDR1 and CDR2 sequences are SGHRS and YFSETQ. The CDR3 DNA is TGCGCCAGCAGCTTATCAGCGGGAGGACCACAAGAGACCCAGTACTTC. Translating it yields CASSLSAGGPQETQYF.

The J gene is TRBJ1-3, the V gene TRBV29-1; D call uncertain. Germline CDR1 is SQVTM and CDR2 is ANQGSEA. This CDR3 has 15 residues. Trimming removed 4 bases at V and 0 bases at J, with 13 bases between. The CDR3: CSVVDQSLSGNTIYF. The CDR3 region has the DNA TGCAGCGTTGTCGACCAATCCCTCTCTGGAAACACCATATATTTT.

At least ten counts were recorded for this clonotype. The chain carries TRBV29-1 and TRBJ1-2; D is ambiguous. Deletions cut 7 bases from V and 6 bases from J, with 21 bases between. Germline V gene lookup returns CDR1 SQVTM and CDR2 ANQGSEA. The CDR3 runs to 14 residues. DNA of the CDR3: TGCAGCGAGACATCCTGGGGTGAAGTGAATGGCTACACCTTC. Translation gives CSETSWGEVNGYTF.

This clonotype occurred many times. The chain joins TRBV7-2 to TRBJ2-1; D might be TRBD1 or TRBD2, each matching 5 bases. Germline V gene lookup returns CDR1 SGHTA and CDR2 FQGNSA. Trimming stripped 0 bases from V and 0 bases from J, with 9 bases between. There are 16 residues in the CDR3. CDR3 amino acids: CASSLAPGSSYNEQFF. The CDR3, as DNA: TGTGCCAGCAGCTTAGCTCCAGGGAGCTCCTACAATGAGCAGTTCTTC.

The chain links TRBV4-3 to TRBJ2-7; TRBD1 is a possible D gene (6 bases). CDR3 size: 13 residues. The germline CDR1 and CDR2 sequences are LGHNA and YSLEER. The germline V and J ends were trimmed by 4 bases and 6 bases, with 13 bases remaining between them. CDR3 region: CASSPGIRGEQYF. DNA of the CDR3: TGCGCCAGCAGCCCCGGGATCAGGGGCGAGCAGTACTTC.

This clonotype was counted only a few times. CDR3 nucleotides: TGCGCCAGCAGCTTGGTGGGACAGGGCTATGAGCAGTTCTTC. Translation gives CASSLVGQGYEQFF. The chain couples TRBV5-1 to TRBJ2-1; 9 bases align to TRBD1. This CDR3 is 14 amino acids long. CDR1 is SGHRS, CDR2 YFSETQ, per germline. V lost 0 bases and J lost 8; bases outside the gene matches: 3. Using reference TRBV5-1 and TRBJ2-1 for the parts outside the CDR3, the full variable domain is KAGVTQTPRYLIKTRGQQVTLSCSPISGHRSVSWYQQTPGQGLQFLFEYFSETQRNKGNFPGRFSGRQFSNSRSEMNVSTLELGDSALYLCASSLVGQGYEQFFGPGTRLTVL.

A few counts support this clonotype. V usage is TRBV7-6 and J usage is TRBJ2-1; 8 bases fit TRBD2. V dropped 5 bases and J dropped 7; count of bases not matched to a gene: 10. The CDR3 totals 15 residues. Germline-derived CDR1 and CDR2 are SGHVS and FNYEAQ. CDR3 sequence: CASSQRPGGQNEQFF. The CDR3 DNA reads TGTGCCAGCAGCCAACGCCCGGGGGGGCAAAATGAGCAGTTCTTC.

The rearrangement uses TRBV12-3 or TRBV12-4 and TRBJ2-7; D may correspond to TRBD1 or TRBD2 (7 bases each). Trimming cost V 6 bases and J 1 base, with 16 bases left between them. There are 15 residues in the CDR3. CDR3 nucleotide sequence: TGTGCCAGCAGCAGGGGGGGGGCCTCATCCTACGAGCAGTACTTC. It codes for CASSRGGASSYEQYF.

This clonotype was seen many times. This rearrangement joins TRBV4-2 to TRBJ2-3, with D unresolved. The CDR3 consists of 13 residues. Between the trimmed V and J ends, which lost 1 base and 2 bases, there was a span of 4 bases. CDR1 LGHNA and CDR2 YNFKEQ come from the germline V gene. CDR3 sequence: CASSQGVTDTQYF. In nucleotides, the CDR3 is TGTGCCAGCAGCCAAGGGGTCACAGATACGCAGTATTTT.

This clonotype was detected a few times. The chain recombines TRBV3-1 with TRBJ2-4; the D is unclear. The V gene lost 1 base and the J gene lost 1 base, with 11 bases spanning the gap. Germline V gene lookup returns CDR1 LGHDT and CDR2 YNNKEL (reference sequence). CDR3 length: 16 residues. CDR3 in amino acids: CASSQVGRTAKNIQYF. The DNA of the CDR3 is TGTGCCAGCAGCCAAGTCGGGCGGACGGCCAAAAACATTCAGTACTTC.

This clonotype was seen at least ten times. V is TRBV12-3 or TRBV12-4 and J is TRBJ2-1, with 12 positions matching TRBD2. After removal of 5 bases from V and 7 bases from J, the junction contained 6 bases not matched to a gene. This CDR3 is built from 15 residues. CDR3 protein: CASSLGLAGPNEQFF. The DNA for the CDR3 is TGTGCCAGCAGTCTCGGACTAGCGGGGCCTAATGAGCAGTTCTTC.

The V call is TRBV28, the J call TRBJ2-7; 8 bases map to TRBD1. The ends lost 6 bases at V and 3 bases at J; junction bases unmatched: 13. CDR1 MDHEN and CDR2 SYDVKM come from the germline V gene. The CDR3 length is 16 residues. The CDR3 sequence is CASRRTGRGRNYEQYF. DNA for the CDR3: TGTGCCAGCAGAAGGACAGGGCGGGGTCGAAACTACGAGCAGTACTTC.

CDR3 loop: CASMSPGGRSPLHF. The CDR3 nucleotides are TGTGCCAGCATGTCCCCCGGGGGAAGGTCACCCCTCCACTTT. V and J are TRBV12-3 or TRBV12-4 and TRBJ1-6, with D possibly being TRBD1 (5 bases). CDR3 length: 14 residues. Trimming removed 7 bases at V and 10 bases at J, with 17 bases between.

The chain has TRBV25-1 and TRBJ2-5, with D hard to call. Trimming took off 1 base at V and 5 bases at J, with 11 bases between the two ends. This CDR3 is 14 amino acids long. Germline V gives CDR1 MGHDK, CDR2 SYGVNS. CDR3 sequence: CASSEFLGFETQYF. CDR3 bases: TGTGCCAGCAGTGAATTCCTGGGATTTGAGACCCAGTACTTC.

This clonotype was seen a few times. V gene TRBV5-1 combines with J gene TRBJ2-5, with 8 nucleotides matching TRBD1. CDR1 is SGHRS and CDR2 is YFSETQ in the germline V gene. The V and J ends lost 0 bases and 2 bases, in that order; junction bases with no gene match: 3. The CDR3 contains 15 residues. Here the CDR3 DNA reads TGCGCCAGCAGCTTGGTGGACAGGGTACAAGAGACCCAGTACTTC. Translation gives CASSLVDRVQETQYF. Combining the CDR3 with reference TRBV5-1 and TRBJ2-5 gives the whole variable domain KAGVTQTPRYLIKTRGQQVTLSCSPISGHRSVSWYQQTPGQGLQFLFEYFSETQRNKGNFPGRFSGRQFSNSRSEMNVSTLELGDSALYLCASSLVDRVQETQYFGPGTRLLVL.

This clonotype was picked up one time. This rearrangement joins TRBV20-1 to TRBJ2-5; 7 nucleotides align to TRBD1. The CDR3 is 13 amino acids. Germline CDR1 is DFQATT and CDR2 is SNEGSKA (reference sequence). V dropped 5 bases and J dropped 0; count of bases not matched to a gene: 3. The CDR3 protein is CSAWGQNQETQYF. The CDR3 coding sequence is TGCAGTGCTTGGGGACAGAACCAAGAGACCCAGTACTTC.

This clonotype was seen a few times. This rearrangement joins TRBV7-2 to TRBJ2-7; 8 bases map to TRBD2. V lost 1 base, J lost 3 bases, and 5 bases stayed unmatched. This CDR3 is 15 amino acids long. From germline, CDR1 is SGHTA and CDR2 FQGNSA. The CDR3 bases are TGTGCCAGCAGCTTAGAGCTAGCGGGCCTCTACGAGCAGTACTTC. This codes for CASSLELAGLYEQYF.

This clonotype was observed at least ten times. CDR3 region: CASSLAYWQWNTEAFF. The CDR3 coding sequence is TGTGCCAGCAGCTTAGCGTATTGGCAGTGGAACACTGAAGCTTTCTTT. The gene calls are TRBV7-8 and TRBJ1-1, with D unresolved. The CDR3 runs 16 residues. Germline loops: CDR1 SGHVS, CDR2 FQNEAQ. V lost 0 bases and J lost 1, with 12 bases in between.

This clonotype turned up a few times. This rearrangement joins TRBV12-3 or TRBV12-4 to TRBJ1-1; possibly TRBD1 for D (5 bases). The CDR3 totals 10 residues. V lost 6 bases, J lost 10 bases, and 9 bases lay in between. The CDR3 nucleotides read TGTGCCAGCAGGGGTGGGGGAGCTTTCTTT. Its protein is CASRGGGAFF.

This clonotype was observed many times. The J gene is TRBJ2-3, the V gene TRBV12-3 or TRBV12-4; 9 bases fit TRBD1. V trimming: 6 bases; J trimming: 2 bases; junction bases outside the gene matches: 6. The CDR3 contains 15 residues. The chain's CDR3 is CASSQQGAVTDTQYF. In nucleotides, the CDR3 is TGTGCCAGCAGCCAACAGGGGGCTGTCACAGATACGCAGTATTTT.

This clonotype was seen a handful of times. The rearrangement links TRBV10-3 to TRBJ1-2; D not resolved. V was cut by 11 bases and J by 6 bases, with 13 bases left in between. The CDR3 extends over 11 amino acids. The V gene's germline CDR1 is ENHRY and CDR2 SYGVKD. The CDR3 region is CAAEVGDGYTF. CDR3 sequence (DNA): TGTGCCGCCGAGGTCGGGGATGGCTACACCTTC.

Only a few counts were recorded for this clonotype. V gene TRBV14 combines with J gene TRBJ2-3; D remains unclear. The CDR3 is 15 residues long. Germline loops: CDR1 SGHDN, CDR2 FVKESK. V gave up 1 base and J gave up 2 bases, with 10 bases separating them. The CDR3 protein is CASSQGTLYTDTQYF. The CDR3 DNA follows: TGTGCCAGCAGCCAAGGCACTCTTTACACAGATACGCAGTATTTT.

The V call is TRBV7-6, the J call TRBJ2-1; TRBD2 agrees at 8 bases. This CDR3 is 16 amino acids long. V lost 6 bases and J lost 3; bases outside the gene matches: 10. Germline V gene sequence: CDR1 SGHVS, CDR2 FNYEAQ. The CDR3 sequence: CASSMLALAVYNEQFF. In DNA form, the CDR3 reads TGTGCCAGCAGTATGTTGGCACTAGCGGTCTACAATGAGCAGTTCTTC.

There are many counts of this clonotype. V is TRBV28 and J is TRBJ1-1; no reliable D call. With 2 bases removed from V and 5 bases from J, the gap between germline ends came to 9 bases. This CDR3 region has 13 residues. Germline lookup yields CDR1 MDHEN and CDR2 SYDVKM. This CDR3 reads CASSLRWWTEAFF. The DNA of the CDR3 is TGTGCCAGCAGTTTAAGGTGGTGGACTGAAGCTTTCTTT.

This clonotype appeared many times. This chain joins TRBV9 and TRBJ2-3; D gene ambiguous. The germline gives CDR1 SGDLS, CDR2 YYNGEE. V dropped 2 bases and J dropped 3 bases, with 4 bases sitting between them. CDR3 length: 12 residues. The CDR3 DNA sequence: TGTGCCAGCAGCGTGGGGACAGATACGCAGTATTTT. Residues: CASSVGTDTQYF. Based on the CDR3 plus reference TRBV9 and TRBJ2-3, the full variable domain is DSGVTQTPKHLITATGQRVTLRCSPRSGDLSVYWYQQSLDQGLQFLIQYYNGEERAKGNILERFSAQQFPDLHSELNLSSLELGDSALYFCASSVGTDTQYFGPGTRLTVL.